Below, 20 T cell receptor beta chains from the same sample are listed, as sequenced in a study of T cells after yellow fever vaccination (dated by TCRdb to about 2019). The treatment or condition tag for this specimen amounts to: live attenuated yellow fever vaccine strain. Libraries were built with 5' RACE. The sequencer was an Illumina HiSeq 2500. TCRdb trimmed public reads at Q25 via fastp, called clones via MiXCR and kept in-frame beta chains. Each record represents a unique CDR3 protein, reported with the most common genes and DNA among its rows. The sample includes tens of thousands of distinct CDR3 sequences, with about 6% observed a single time. The ten largest make up 2.2% of the sample. The input for sequencing was CD4+ T cells sorted from PBMCs, taken roughly 15 days after the first yellow fever vaccination. The source of these receptors is a man aged 18 to 30 who received the YFV17D yellow fever vaccine.

Many counts were recorded for this clonotype. The chain uses TRBV5-1 and TRBJ1-2; 7 bases agree with TRBD1. This CDR3 comprises 12 residues. The germline V gene has CDR1 SGHRS and CDR2 YFSETQ. V was clipped by 2 bases and J by 8 bases; unmatched bases: 3. The CDR3 loop is CASSFTGEGYTF. CDR3 coding DNA: TGCGCCAGCAGCTTTACAGGGGAGGGCTACACCTTC.

Details on this clonotype: This clone may be a read error of a much larger clone one base away. The chain recombines TRBV7-2 with TRBJ2-1; perhaps TRBD2 as D (6 bases). CDR1 is SGHTA, CDR2 FQGNSA, per germline. V was clipped by 4 bases and J by 9 bases, with 13 bases between them. The CDR3 extends over 13 amino acids. The CDR3 spells CASSSPPAGEQFF. The CDR3 nucleotides read TGTGCCAGCAGCTCGCCGCCAGCGGGTGAGCAGTTCTTC.

This clonotype occurred many times. The V gene is TRBV20-1, the J gene TRBJ2-2, with D possibly called TRBD1 or TRBD2 (5 bases each). V lost 3 bases and J 0 bases, leaving 14 bases between the germline ends. Germline loops: CDR1 DFQATT, CDR2 SNEGSKA (reference sequence). The CDR3 consists of 16 residues. CDR3 sequence (DNA): TGCAGTGCTAGTGGTGGGGGACGTGCGAACACCGGGGAGCTGTTTTTT. Encoded protein: CSASGGGRANTGELFF.

This clonotype was observed at least ten times. This rearrangement joins TRBV6-2 or TRBV6-3 to TRBJ2-3; unclear D gene. CDR3 size: 12 residues. Between the trimmed V and J ends, which lost 6 bases and 5 bases, there was a span of 9 bases. Germline loops: CDR1 MNHEY, CDR2 SVGEGT. CDR3 amino acids: CASSAVGDTQYF. CDR3 coding DNA: TGTGCCAGCAGCGCGGTGGGAGATACGCAGTATTTT.

The V call is TRBV7-9, the J call TRBJ2-1, with 11 bases that match TRBD2. The CDR3 loop spans 20 amino acids. Germline V CDR1 and CDR2: SEHNR, FQNEAQ (reference sequence). V gave up 4 bases and J gave up 0 bases; unmatched junction bases: 14. The CDR3 bases are TGTGCCAGCAGCTCCGCGTGGGGTCTAGCGGGGGGAAGCTCCTACAATGAGCAGTTCTTC. As protein: CASSSAWGLAGGSSYNEQFF.

This clonotype was seen many times. This chain uses TRBV12-3 or TRBV12-4 with TRBJ2-2, with TRBD1 as a possible D gene (5 bases). The CDR3 length is 13 residues. The V gene lost 5 bases and the J gene lost 1 base, with 5 bases spanning the gap. CDR3 in amino acids: CASSTGNTGELFF. The CDR3 DNA is TGTGCCAGCAGTACAGGGAACACCGGGGAGCTGTTTTTT.

This clonotype was observed at least ten times. The chain links TRBV6-5 to TRBJ1-4; tentative D call: TRBD1 (6 bases). Germline loops: CDR1 MNHEY, CDR2 SVGAGI. Between the trimmed V and J ends, which lost 6 bases and 1 base, there was a span of 15 bases. CDR3 length equals 16 residues. The CDR3 region has the DNA TGTGCCAGCAGCCTCTTCGGGGGGCGAACTAATGAAAAACTGTTTTTT. Amino acid sequence: CASSLFGGRTNEKLFF.

This clonotype has at least ten counts. The CDR3 DNA reads as TGTGCCAGCAGCCCCAGTGTGGGGGAGCTGTTTTTT. Amino acid sequence: CASSPSVGELFF. The J gene is TRBJ2-2, the V gene TRBV7-6; D ambiguous. Germline V CDR1 and CDR2: SGHVS, FNYEAQ. The germline V and J ends were trimmed by 5 bases and 8 bases, with 9 bases remaining between them. The CDR3 totals 12 residues.

This clonotype was found many times. This chain uses TRBV4-2 with TRBJ1-5, with TRBD1 matching over 10 bases. Germline-derived CDR1 and CDR2 are LGHNA and YNFKEQ. V shed 3 bases, J shed 1 base, and the junction held 3 bases outside the gene matches. This CDR3 has 16 residues. The DNA of the CDR3 is TGTGCCAGCAGCCAGGGGACAGGGGTCAGCAATCAGCCCCAGCATTTT. Amino acid sequence: CASSQGTGVSNQPQHF.

Many counts were recorded for this clonotype. This chain links TRBV5-1 with TRBJ2-7, with TRBD1 identical over 10 bases. V shed 4 bases, J shed 3 bases, and the junction held 4 bases outside the gene matches. The CDR3 spans 14 residues. The germline V gene encodes CDR1 SGHRS and CDR2 YFSETQ. The CDR3 region has the DNA TGCGCCAGCAGCCTGGGACAGGGGTACTACGAGCAGTACGTC. It codes for CASSLGQGYYEQYV.

This clonotype came up many times. The chain recombines TRBV5-1 with TRBJ2-7, with D unclear. V lost 0 bases and J lost 5, with 6 bases in between. The CDR3 runs to 12 residues. CDR1 and CDR2 from the germline V gene are SGHRS and YFSETQ. CDR3 amino acids: CASSLDGDEQYF. The CDR3 DNA reads as TGCGCCAGCAGCTTGGACGGAGACGAGCAGTACTTC. Full variable domain (missing parts from reference TRBV5-1 and TRBJ2-7): KAGVTQTPRYLIKTRGQQVTLSCSPISGHRSVSWYQQTPGQGLQFLFEYFSETQRNKGNFPGRFSGRQFSNSRSEMNVSTLELGDSALYLCASSLDGDEQYFGPGTRLTVT.

This clonotype showed up many times. The CDR3 DNA reads TGTGCCAGCAGCCGCGGACACACAGATACGCAGTATTTT. Protein sequence: CASSRGHTDTQYF. V usage is TRBV7-2 and J usage is TRBJ2-3, with D tentatively TRBD1 (5 bases). This CDR3 is built from 13 residues. Germline V gene lookup returns CDR1 SGHTA and CDR2 FQGNSA. V lost 5 bases, J lost 2 bases, and 8 bases lay in between.

This clonotype was counted many times. This rearrangement joins TRBV6-9 to TRBJ2-5; D not resolved. Deletions cut 8 bases from V and 4 bases from J, with 14 bases between. Germline assignment: CDR1 MNHGY and CDR2 SVAAGI. The CDR3 is 13 residues long. DNA for the CDR3: TGTGCCAGCGGCTACGGCGAGCGAGAGACCCAGTACTTC. This translates into CASGYGERETQYF.

This clonotype was observed at least ten times. The CDR3 loop is CASSASGRDTEAFF. In DNA, the CDR3 is TGTGCCAGCAGCGCCAGTGGACGGGACACTGAAGCTTTCTTT. The chain combines TRBV9 with TRBJ1-1; unclear D gene. Germline V gene data show CDR1 as SGDLS and CDR2 as YYNGEE. V lost 3 bases, J lost 3 bases, and 12 bases lay in between. CDR3 size: 14 residues.

The chain carries TRBV19 and TRBJ1-5, with 9 bases fitting TRBD1. With 6 bases clipped from V and 6 bases from J, the junction kept 6 bases outside the gene matches. The CDR3 length is 14 residues. Germline CDR1 reads LNHDA; CDR2 reads SQIVND (reference sequence). The CDR3 is CASRRQGGIQPQHF. The CDR3 DNA reads as TGTGCCAGTAGGAGACAGGGGGGAATTCAGCCCCAGCATTTT.

This clonotype was observed at least ten times. CDR3 protein: CATGRGMNTEAFF. As DNA, the CDR3 is TGTGCCACCGGACGGGGGATGAACACTGAAGCTTTCTTT. The V and J genes are TRBV12-3 or TRBV12-4 and TRBJ1-1; perhaps TRBD1 as D (5 bases). This CDR3 contains 13 residues. With 10 bases removed from V and 0 bases from J, the gap between germline ends came to 12 bases.

At least ten counts were recorded for this clonotype. V usage is TRBV18 and J usage is TRBJ1-3; TRBD1 matches 10 bases. J gave up 8 bases and V 4 bases, and 11 bases lay outside the gene matches. The CDR3 runs 16 residues. Germline V lookup: CDR1 KGHSH, CDR2 LQKENI. The CDR3 spells CASSLTGTGDSDTIYF. In DNA form, the CDR3 reads TGTGCCAGCTCACTCACCGGGACAGGGGATTCGGACACCATATATTTT.

This clonotype showed up many times. The chain carries TRBV4-3 and TRBJ2-4; D is unresolved. Trimming left V 0 bases short and J 7 bases short, with 13 bases between. CDR3 length: 15 residues. Germline CDR1 LGHNA, CDR2 YSLEER. CDR3 region: CASSQDLGTSNIQYF. The CDR3, as DNA: TGCGCCAGCAGCCAAGATCTCGGTACCTCGAACATTCAGTACTTC.

This clonotype showed up many times. The rearrangement uses TRBV6-2 or TRBV6-3 and TRBJ1-6; D gene unclear. The CDR3 consists of 12 residues. In germline, CDR1 is MNHEY, CDR2 SVGEGT. V lost 6 bases and J lost 8, with 8 bases in between. The CDR3 reads CASSLRYSPLHF. CDR3 coding DNA: TGTGCCAGCAGCCTTAGATATTCACCCCTCCACTTT.

The sample holds many counts of this clonotype. The rearrangement uses TRBV5-1 and TRBJ1-3; 8 bases fit TRBD1. J lost 0 bases, V lost 2 bases, and 10 bases had no gene match. The CDR3 covers 18 residues. Per germline, CDR1 SGHRS and CDR2 YFSETQ. CDR3 residues: CASSFVPGQDFSGNTIYF. CDR3 coding DNA: TGCGCCAGCAGCTTCGTCCCGGGACAGGATTTCTCTGGAAACACCATATATTTT. Together with reference TRBV5-1 and TRBJ1-3, the CDR3 gives the full variable domain: KAGVTQTPRYLIKTRGQQVTLSCSPISGHRSVSWYQQTPGQGLQFLFEYFSETQRNKGNFPGRFSGRQFSNSRSEMNVSTLELGDSALYLCASSFVPGQDFSGNTIYFGEGSWLTVV.